This is a list of T cell receptor beta chains from one sample in a study of blood T cell repertoires in COVID-19. The assay was immunoSEQ multiplex PCR, and TCRdb's table has in-frame clones only and misses some. The sample yields over 30,000 clones, around 88% seen once. Sequencing used peripheral blood. These TCRs come from a woman in her seventies with active COVID-19. CDR3s include the opening cysteine and the closing phenylalanine or tryptophan. D genes are given only for firm matches. Clone size appears in some rows only: once, few, many, or a class for an expanded clone.

clone size | CDR3 length | J gene | D gene | V gene | CDR3 DNA | CDR3 protein
. | 16 | TRBJ2-2 | TRBD2 | TRBV30 | TGTGCCTGGAGTGCAGGACTAGCGGGGCCTACCGGGGAGCTGTTTTTT | CAWSAGLAGPTGELFF
. | 14 | TRBJ2-5 | TRBD2 | TRBV5-1 | TGCGCCAGCAGATTAGCGGGGGGGCAGGAGACCCAGTACTTC | CASRLAGGQETQYF
. | 15 | TRBJ2-7 | TRBD1 | TRBV19 | TGTGCCAGTAGTATGTCCGGACAGGGGGTCTACGAGCAGTACTTC | CASSMSGQGVYEQYF
. | 15 | TRBJ2-1 | . | TRBV5-1 | TGCGCCAGCAGCTTGTCTCTAGCTTCCTACAATGAGCAGTTCTTC | CASSLSLASYNEQFF
. | 13 | TRBJ2-5 | . | TRBV2 | TGTGCCAGCAGTGTAGGCGGGACAGAGACCCAGTACTTC | CASSVGGTETQYF
. | 14 | TRBJ2-5 | . | TRBV10-1 | TGCGCCAGCAGTAAAACTGGGACTTTGGAGACCCAGTACTTC | CASSKTGTLETQYF
. | 14 | TRBJ1-1 | TRBD1 | TRBV11-3 | TGTGCCAGCAGCCGGGGACAGGGGGGGACTGAAGCTTTCTTT | CASSRGQGGTEAFF
. | 15 | TRBJ2-7 | . | TRBV4-3 | TGCGCCAGCAGTCCTTTTCAGGGGGGCTCCTACGAGCAGTACTTC | CASSPFQGGSYEQYF
. | 15 | TRBJ1-5 | TRBD1 | TRBV6-5 | TGTGCCAGCATTTTTGGACAGGAAGACAATCAGCCCCAGCATTTT | CASIFGQEDNQPQHF
. | 15 | TRBJ2-3 | TRBD1 | TRBV7-8 | TGTGCCAGCAGCCTGGACAGGGGGATAACAGATACGCAGTATTTT | CASSLDRGITDTQYF
. | 15 | TRBJ2-1 | . | TRBV7-3 | TGTGCCAGCAGCCACGACGGGGGCTCCTACAATGAGCAGTTCTTC | CASSHDGGSYNEQFF
. | 15 | TRBJ1-5 | . | TRBV7-6 | TGTGCCAGCAGCTTATCGTCGGGGGGAAATCAGCCCCAGCATTTT | CASSLSSGGNQPQHF
. | 14 | TRBJ1-1 | . | TRBV5-4 | TGTGCCAGCAGCTTGGGGAGGGGGAACACTGAAGCTTTCTTT | CASSLGRGNTEAFF
. | 15 | TRBJ2-2 | . | TRBV10-3 | TGTGCCATCAGTGAGTTTGATCGGGGCACCGGGGAGCTGTTTTTT | CAISEFDRGTGELFF
. | 17 | TRBJ1-4 | . | TRBV7-2 | TGTGCCAGCAGCGCCAATAGGGGACAAGCCCCTTGGGAAAAACTGTTTTTT | CASSANRGQAPWEKLFF
. | 14 | TRBJ2-7 | TRBD1 | TRBV30 | TGTGCCTGGAGGGGTCCGGGACAGCAGTACGAGCAGTACTTC | CAWRGPGQQYEQYF
once | 12 | TRBJ2-3 | TRBD2 | TRBV24-1 | TGTGCCGTTAGCGGGGGGCCAGATACGCAGTATTTT | CAVSGGPDTQYF
. | 13 | TRBJ1-1 | . | TRBV21-1 | TGTGCCAGCAGCGCCCTCAGGGGCACTGAAGCTTTCTTT | CASSALRGTEAFF
once | 17 | TRBJ2-3 | TRBD1 | TRBV11-3 | TGTGCCAGCAGCCCAAGGGACAGCCCCACGGGCACAGATACGCAGTATTTT | CASSPRDSPTGTDTQYF
. | 13 | TRBJ1-4 | TRBD1 | TRBV19 | TGTGCCAGTAGTCAGACAGGGATTGAAAAACTGTTTTTT | CASSQTGIEKLFF
. | 17 | TRBJ2-6 | . | TRBV29-1 | TGCAGCGTTTTGGACAGTTTCCTTTATTCTGGGGCCAACGTCCTGACTTTC | CSVLDSFLYSGANVLTF
. | 15 | TRBJ2-3 | . | TRBV7-7 | TGTGCCAGCAGCTTGAGGGGGGGGAGCACAGATACGCAGTATTTT | CASSLRGGSTDTQYF
once | 12 | TRBJ2-1 | . | TRBV5-1 | TGCGCCAGCAGCGTCCCCGGGGAGAGAGGGTTCTTC | CASSVPGERGFF
. | 17 | TRBJ2-3 | . | TRBV4-3 | TGCGCCAGCAGCCAAGAAGTGCCAGGGGCTAGCACAGATACGCAGTATTTT | CASSQEVPGASTDTQYF
. | 18 | TRBJ2-7 | TRBD2 | TRBV5-4 | TGTGCCAGCAGCTTGGGTCCTCAAATAGCGGGGGGGCTGTACGAGCAGTACTTC | CASSLGPQIAGGLYEQYF
. | 16 | TRBJ1-1 | . | TRBV4-3 | TGCGCCAGCAGCGGGGGGGGAAGTTGGGAAGACACTGAAGCTTTCTTT | CASSGGGSWEDTEAFF
. | 12 | TRBJ1-1 | . | TRBV14 | TGTGCCAGCAGCCAATATAGTGGTGAAGCTTTCTTT | CASSQYSGEAFF
once | 15 | TRBJ2-3 | TRBD2 | TRBV9 | TGTGCCAGCAGCGTAGGGGCGGGGGACACAGATACGCAGTATTTT | CASSVGAGDTDTQYF
. | 16 | TRBJ2-5 | . | TRBV11-2 | TGTGCCAGCAGCTTACTGACTAGGCCATCAGGGGAGACCCAGTACTTC | CASSLLTRPSGETQYF
. | 13 | TRBJ1-2 | . | TRBV28 | TGTGCCAGCCGAACCCCTCGGGGGGATGGCTACACCTTC | CASRTPRGDGYTF
. | 17 | TRBJ1-6 | . | TRBV18 | TGTGCCAGCTCGGGTGCAGGGGCGAGCTCCTATAATTCACCCCTCCACTTT | CASSGAGASSYNSPLHF
. | 15 | TRBJ1-5 | TRBD1 | TRBV4-3 | TGCGCCAGCAGCCAGGACAGGGGCGTTGTGCAGCCCCAGCATTTT | CASSQDRGVVQPQHF
. | 15 | TRBJ2-5 | . | TRBV28 | TGTGCCAGCACGGATCATAGCGGCACGCAAGAGACCCAGTACTTC | CASTDHSGTQETQYF
. | 14 | TRBJ1-5 | . | TRBV5-5 | TGTGCCAGCAGCCCCGGACACCTCAATCAGCCCCAGCATTTT | CASSPGHLNQPQHF
. | 16 | TRBJ2-2 | . | TRBV7-2 | TGTGCCAGCAGCTTAGGGACAACACAGAACACCGGGGAGCTGTTTTTT | CASSLGTTQNTGELFF
. | 14 | TRBJ1-2 | TRBD1 | TRBV4-3 | TGCGCCAGCAGCCAAGATCCAGGGGGGTATGGCTACACCTTC | CASSQDPGGYGYTF
. | 14 | TRBJ1-4 | . | TRBV10-3 | TGTGCCATCAGGTCAGGAACAACTAATGAAAAACTGTTTTTT | CAIRSGTTNEKLFF
. | 16 | TRBJ2-7 | TRBD2 | TRBV7-6 | TGTGCCAGCAGCTTTTCGGCGGGGGGGCCCGTGAACGAGCAGTACTTC | CASSFSAGGPVNEQYF
. | 19 | TRBJ2-1 | TRBD2 | TRBV3-1/TRBV3-2 | TGTGCCAGCAGCCAAGATCTGGGTGGGGGACTAGCGGGGGACAATGAGCAGTTCTTC | CASSQDLGGGLAGDNEQFF
. | 14 | TRBJ2-5 | TRBD2 | TRBV11-2 | TGTGCCAGCAGCCGACCTCTAGCGGATGCGACCCAGTACTTC | CASSRPLADATQYF
once | 16 | TRBJ1-3 | . | TRBV5-1 | TGCGCCAGCAGCTTTGCGGGGCCGCAGTACGGAAACACCATATATTTT | CASSFAGPQYGNTIYF
. | 18 | TRBJ2-2 | TRBD1 | TRBV11-2 | TGTGCCAGCAGCTCCCCCAGGGGGACGGTAACGAACACCGGGGAGCTGTTTTTT | CASSSPRGTVTNTGELFF
. | 12 | TRBJ2-1 | TRBD1 | TRBV29-1 | TGCAGCGGCCGGACAGGGTTCAATGAGCAGTTCTTC | CSGRTGFNEQFF
. | 15 | TRBJ2-7 | . | TRBV19 | TGTGCCAGTAGCGGGGGGTCAGGGGTATTGGACGAGCAGTACTTC | CASSGGSGVLDEQYF
. | 14 | TRBJ1-1 | . | TRBV6-2/TRBV6-3 | TGTGCCAGCAGTTACCTCAGGGGTCGGACTGAAGCTTTCTTT | CASSYLRGRTEAFF
. | 16 | TRBJ2-3 | TRBD2 | TRBV7-2 | TGTGCCAGCAGCTTAGCATGGACTAGCGGGACAGATACGCAGTATTTT | CASSLAWTSGTDTQYF
. | 18 | TRBJ2-2 | . | TRBV15 | TGTGCCACCAGCAGAGATGCAGGGGTGTATTTTGTTGGCGGGGAGCTGTTTTTT | CATSRDAGVYFVGGELFF
. | 13 | TRBJ2-5 | . | TRBV7-9 | TGTGCCAGCAGCTTAGCCCAGGACTGGACCCAGTACTTC | CASSLAQDWTQYF
. | 10 | TRBJ1-2 | . | TRBV29-1 | TGCAGCGTTGTGCAGTCTGGCTACACCTTC | CSVVQSGYTF
. | 13 | TRBJ1-4 | . | TRBV27 | TGTGCCAGCAGCCCTGCAACTAATGAAAAACTGTTTTTT | CASSPATNEKLFF
. | 12 | TRBJ2-1 | . | TRBV9 | TGTGCCAGCAGCGCCGGGGACAATGAGCAGTTCTTC | CASSAGDNEQFF
once | 18 | TRBJ2-3 | . | TRBV5-8 | TGTGCCAGCAGCTTGTGGGGGGGCCGGGCCCGAAGCACAGATACGCAGTATTTT | CASSLWGGRARSTDTQYF
once | 18 | TRBJ2-1 | TRBD2 | TRBV28 | TGTGCCAGCACTCGGGGGGGACTAGCGGATCGGGCGGGTAATGAGCAGTTCTTC | CASTRGGLADRAGNEQFF